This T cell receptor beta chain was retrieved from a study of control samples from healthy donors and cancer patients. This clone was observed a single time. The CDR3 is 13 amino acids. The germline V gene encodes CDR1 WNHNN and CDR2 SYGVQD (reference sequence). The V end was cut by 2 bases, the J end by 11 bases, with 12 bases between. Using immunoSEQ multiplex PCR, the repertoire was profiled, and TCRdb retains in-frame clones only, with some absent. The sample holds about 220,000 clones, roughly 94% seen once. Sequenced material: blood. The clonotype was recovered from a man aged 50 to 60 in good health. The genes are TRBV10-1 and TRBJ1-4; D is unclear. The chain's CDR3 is CASSETGRMKLFF. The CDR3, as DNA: TGCGCCAGCAGTGAGACGGGTCGGATGAAACTGTTTTTT.